This T cell receptor beta chain stems from a study of OX40 agonist ivuxolimab in advanced cancers. Study information: Patients' therapy was ivuxolimab, an antibody that acts as an agonist of OX40 (CD134).

Note on this clone: Its target is unknown.

Study-level points and caveats: At 0.1 to 3.0 mg/kg, CD4+ and CD8+ blood T cells expanded clonally by week 6.

Clones were sequenced by immunoSEQ multiplex PCR, and TCRdb holds only the in-frame ones, with some missing. The sample shows more than 45,000 clones, about nine tenths of them seen only once. Sampling times: baseline, cycle 4 day 1, cycle 7 day 1. This TCR was sampled from an adult with an advanced solid tumor such as melanoma, head and neck, liver or kidney cancer. The sample in question was CD4+ or CD8+ T cells sorted from blood, obtained in a trial of the OX40 agonist ivuxolimab.

The DNA for the CDR3 is TGTGCCAGCAGCAACCCTGGACTGACCCAAGAGACCCAGTACTTC. Amino acid sequence: CASSNPGLTQETQYF. The chain combines TRBV21-1 with TRBJ2-5; the D call TRBD2 from the table was never checked on the DNA. TRBV21-1 is a pseudogene segment. CDR3 size: 15 residues.